The T cell receptor (beta chain) described here comes from a study of T cell repertoires in cytomegalovirus infection. The study's findings and limits: Identification of carriers of CMV plus the relevant HLA was achieved through cumulative public TCR beta family frequency.

This CDR3 contains 16 residues. J gave up 3 bases and V 4 bases, and 11 bases lay outside the gene matches. TCRdb analysed the reads with MiXCR anew, one entry per CDR3 protein. The data contain roughly 130,000 distinct CDR3 sequences, approximately 8.8% of them singletons. For this clonotype: The antigen is not known.

The TCR originated in a human donor in good health (CMV status not recorded). Some clones in this sample may be carry-over from other donors' samples. The sample was PBMCs. This rearrangement joins TRBV12-3 or TRBV12-4 to TRBJ2-5, with 7 bases fitting TRBD1. The CDR3 is CASSSNNRDREETQYF. DNA of the CDR3: TGTGCCAGCAGTTCTAATAACCGGGACAGAGAAGAGACCCAGTACTTC.